This T cell receptor beta chain came from a study of shared clonotypes between healthy human individuals (dated by TCRdb to 2020 to 2021). Concerning the study at large: The cohort included three men and a couple of women between 18 and 49 years of age. To estimate repertoire size and how much clonotype sharing occurs between individuals, the study deeply sequenced the blood TCR repertoires of five healthy adults. Per donor, leukapheresis produced somewhere between about 0.9 and 9 billion PBMCs. For each donor, CD4 naive and CD4 memory were each run on three plates, CD8 naive on two plates, and CD8 memory on one plate. To increase sequencing depth and limit assay-specific biases, TCR repertoire library preparation and sequencing were carried out by different laboratories using diverse techniques.

Study-level results and caveats: Based on pairwise subsampling, the degree of clonotype sharing among donors was expected to be affected by sequencing depth. Across a handful of donors, approximately 4.9% of naive CD4, roughly 3.4% of naive CD8, under 2.5% of memory CD4, and roughly 0.41% of memory CD8 clonotypes were shared. Clonotypes shared by all four sorted-subset donors showed higher generation probabilities than non-shared clonotypes. Sampling was limited to blood, and TCR repertoires in tissue likely differ from TCR repertoires in blood. Naive subsets generally had larger estimated clonotype richness than memory subsets did. The small number of donors limited the genetic and exposure-history diversity represented. Incomplete sequencing was indicated by rarefaction of sorted-subset datasets, despite the large sequencing depth.

A word on this clone: The antigen it binds to is not known. No base qualities exist here, and no much larger clone lies one base off it.

TCR CDR3 regions were amplified from genomic DNA by multiplex PCR using the deep immunoSEQ assay. Genomic DNA extracted from each cell subset was distributed evenly over all wells of several immunoSEQ 96-well plates, and each plate served as one replicate. Each replicate PCR for sorted subsets received about 200 ng genomic DNA, equal to 28,000 or so T cell genomes. The purified libraries were quantified using a Qubit 3.0 fluorometer, sized with a Bioanalyzer 2100, and then quantified again using the KAPA Library Quantification kit. A separate single-read 150-cycle Illumina NextSeq 550 flow cell was used to sequence each immunoSEQ 96-well plate. Concerning the study's data processing: Because only junctional sequences without quality scores were contained in the immunoSEQ output, filtering matching that applied to full-length reads could not be performed. Sequences were annotated with PyIR, a Python wrapper for IgBLAST v1.9, using IMGT germline references to assign V/J genes and CDR3. Reads were removed for weak V/J assignments (E-value above 1e-6), missing CDR3, stop codons, out-of-frame junctions, or ambiguous translated residues. V3J clonotypes were defined as sequences sharing an identical inferred V gene, J gene, and CDR3 amino acid sequence. Percentage overlap between repertoires was computed as shared unique clonotypes divided by the size of the smaller repertoire. Richness of each repertoire was evaluated using RTK rarefaction, the Chao1 estimator, and Recon v2.1 estimates of unobserved clonotypes. OLGA was used to compute generation probabilities for all TCRbeta clonotypes that the gDNA method yielded from a handful of donors. As stored in TCRdb, this immuneACCESS dataset retains in-frame rearrangements with V and J assigned. A fraction of the clones does not appear; measured against another copy, unresolved V genes explain less than half of the discrepancy, and the remainder lacks a known reason. V and J calls and clone size are copied from that table; D and trimming were computed from the DNA. The sample records about 870,000 clones, roughly 92% of which are singletons. The ten largest make up approximately 25% of the sample.

CD8 naive samples were CD45RO-negative cells positively selected for CCR7, giving a CD45RA+CCR7+ population that excluded TemRA cells. The donors were healthy, HIV-negative adults who had no recently reported acute infections or vaccinations. Every donor was a Caucasian adult residing in Nashville, Tennessee, USA. Blood was collected by leukapheresis, and PBMCs were isolated by Ficoll-Histopaque density gradient centrifugation and then cryopreserved in liquid nitrogen vapor phase. Analytical flow cytometry was used to check the purity and quantity of every magnetically sorted T cell population. Genomic DNA was isolated from each sorted fraction and quantified by UV absorbance on a Nanodrop 2000c. This receptor was taken from a man younger than 40 in good health. Specimen: naive CD8+ T cells sorted from blood. This specimen's cell subset or site label, interpreted: CD45RA+CCR7+.

Here the CDR3 is given as CASSQELHLNTEAFF. At the DNA level, the sequence is TGCGCCAGCAGCCAAGAACTCCACCTGAACACTGAAGCTTTCTTT. Recombination joined TRBV4-1 with TRBJ1-1; the D gene cannot be resolved reliably. Trimming removed 0 bases from V and 0 bases from J, leaving 8 bases between the germline ends. From the cysteine up to the phenylalanine, the CDR3 has a length of 15 residues. Just CDR3 DNA is preserved here, 45 bases in frame from base 1. Per the germline V gene, MGHRA is the CDR1 and YSYEKL is the CDR2.